This T cell receptor (beta chain) was profiled in a study of identical twins. Unique molecular identifiers were present on the cDNA, which also gained a universal primer site by template switching. TCRdb re-called the 5' RACE reads through MiXCR, storing one row per CDR3 protein. Seen here are 1.5 million or so distinct CDR3 sequences, about 32% observed once, and the top ten hold under 0.35%. The sequencing sample was made of cord blood. This receptor was identified in a newborn girl in good health.

The CDR3 nucleotides read TGCAGTGCTAGAGAGTTCCGGGGACTAGCCTACAATGAGCAGTTCTTC. As protein: CSAREFRGLAYNEQFF. The chain uses TRBV20-1 and TRBJ2-1; TRBD2 matches 8 bases. This CDR3 region has 16 residues. The germline V gene has CDR1 DFQATT and CDR2 SNEGSKA (reference sequence). Unmatched junction bases numbered 6, after V lost 0 bases and J lost 2 bases.